This T cell receptor beta chain stems from a study of a mutant IDH1 vaccine in newly diagnosed glioma. V gave up 3 bases and J gave up 4 bases, with 12 bases separating them. Germline V lookup: CDR1 MNHNS, CDR2 SASEGT. The CDR3 covers 14 residues. The assay was immunoSEQ multiplex PCR, and TCRdb's table has in-frame clones only and misses some. The sample contains roughly 44,000 clones, approximately 81% of which appear only once. Sample time point: week 35, safety follow-up. Doses of 300 ug of mutant IDH1 20-mer peptide were given with topical imiquimod. Points on this clone: Its specificity is not known.

The sequencing here drew on PBMCs, taken from a glioma patient whose treatment included an IDH1 peptide vaccine. The TCR comes from a woman aged 40-49 years with glioma. Some clones in this sample may be carry-over from other donors' samples. This chain joins TRBV6-1 and TRBJ1-1; D ambiguous. The CDR3 region has the DNA TGTGCCAGCAGTGAGGGTTTCATGGGCACTGAAGCTTTCTTT. It codes for CASSEGFMGTEAFF.